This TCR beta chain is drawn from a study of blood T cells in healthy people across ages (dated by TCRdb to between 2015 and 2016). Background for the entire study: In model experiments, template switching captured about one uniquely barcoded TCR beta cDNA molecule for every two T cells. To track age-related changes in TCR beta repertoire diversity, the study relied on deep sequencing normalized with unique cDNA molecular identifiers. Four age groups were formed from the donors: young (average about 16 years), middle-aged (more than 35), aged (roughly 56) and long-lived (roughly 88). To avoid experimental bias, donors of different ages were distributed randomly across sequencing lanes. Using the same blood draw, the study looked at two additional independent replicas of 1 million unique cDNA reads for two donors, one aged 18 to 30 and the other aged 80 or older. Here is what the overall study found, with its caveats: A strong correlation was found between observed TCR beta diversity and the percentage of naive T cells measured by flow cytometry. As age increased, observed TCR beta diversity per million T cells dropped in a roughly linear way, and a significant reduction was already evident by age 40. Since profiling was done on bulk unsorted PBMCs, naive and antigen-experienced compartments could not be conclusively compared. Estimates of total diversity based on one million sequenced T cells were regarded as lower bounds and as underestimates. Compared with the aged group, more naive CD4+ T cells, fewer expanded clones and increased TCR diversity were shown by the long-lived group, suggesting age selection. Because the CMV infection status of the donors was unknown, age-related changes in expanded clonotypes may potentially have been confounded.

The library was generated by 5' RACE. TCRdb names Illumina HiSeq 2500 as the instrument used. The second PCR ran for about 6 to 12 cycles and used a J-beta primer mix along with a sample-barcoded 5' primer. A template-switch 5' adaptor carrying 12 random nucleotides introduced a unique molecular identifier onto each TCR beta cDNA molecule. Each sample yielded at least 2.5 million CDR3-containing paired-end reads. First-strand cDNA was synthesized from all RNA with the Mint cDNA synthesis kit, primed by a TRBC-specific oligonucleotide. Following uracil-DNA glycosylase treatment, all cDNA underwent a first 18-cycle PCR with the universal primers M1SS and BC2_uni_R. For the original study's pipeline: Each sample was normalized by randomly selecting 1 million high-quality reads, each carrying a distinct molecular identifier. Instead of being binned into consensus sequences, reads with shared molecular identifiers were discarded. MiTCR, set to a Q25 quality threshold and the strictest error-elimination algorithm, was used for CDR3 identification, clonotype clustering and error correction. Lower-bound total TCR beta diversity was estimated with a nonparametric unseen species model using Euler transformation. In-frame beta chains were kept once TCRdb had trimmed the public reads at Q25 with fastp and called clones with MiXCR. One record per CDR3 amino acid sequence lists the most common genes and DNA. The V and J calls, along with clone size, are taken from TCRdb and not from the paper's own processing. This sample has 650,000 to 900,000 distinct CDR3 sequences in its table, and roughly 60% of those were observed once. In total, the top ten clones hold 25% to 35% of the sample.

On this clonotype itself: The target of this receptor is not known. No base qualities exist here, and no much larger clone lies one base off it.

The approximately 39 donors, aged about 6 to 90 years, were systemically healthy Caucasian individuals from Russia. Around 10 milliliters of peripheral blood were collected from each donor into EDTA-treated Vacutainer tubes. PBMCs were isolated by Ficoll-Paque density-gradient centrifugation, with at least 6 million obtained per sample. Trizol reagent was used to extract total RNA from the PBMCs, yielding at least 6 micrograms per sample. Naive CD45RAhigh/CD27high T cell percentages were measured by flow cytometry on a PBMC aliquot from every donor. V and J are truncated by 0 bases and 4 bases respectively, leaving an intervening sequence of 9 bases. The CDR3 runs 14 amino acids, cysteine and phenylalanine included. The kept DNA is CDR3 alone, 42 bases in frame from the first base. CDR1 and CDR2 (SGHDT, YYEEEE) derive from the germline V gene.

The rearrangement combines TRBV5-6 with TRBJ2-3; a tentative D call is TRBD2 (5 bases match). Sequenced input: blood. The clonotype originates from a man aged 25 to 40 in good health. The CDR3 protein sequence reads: CASSLVGVPDTQYF. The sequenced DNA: TGTGCCAGCAGCTTGGTGGGAGTTCCAGATACGCAGTATTTT.